These T cell receptor beta chains were read from a single sample in a study of blood T cell repertoires in COVID-19. Method: immunoSEQ multiplex PCR; TCRdb's copy keeps in-frame clones and lacks some. The table records about 140,000 clones, around 83% of them present only once. Sequencing was performed on peripheral blood. These receptors originate from a woman in her sixties or seventies with acute or convalescent COVID-19. CDR3s include the opening cysteine and the closing phenylalanine or tryptophan. Fields, in order: V gene, CDR3 protein.

>TRBV15
CATSRAGQGYEQYF
>TRBV28
CASRTGIIFYGYTF
>TRBV30
CASGTSSSPTDTQYF
>TRBV4-1
CASSQARGYEQYF
>TRBV7-9
CASSLTGGPTDTQYF
>TRBV30
CAWSVLDNLGYTF
>TRBV5-1
CASSLTGATEAFF
>TRBV24-1
CATDTGTGELFF
>TRBV12-5
CASGLDGQPNYGYTF
>TRBV18
CASSPRGRLVTGELFF
>TRBV2
CASSARAQGRGRSPLHF
>TRBV18
CASSPLPGWERNTEAFF
>TRBV9
CASSVGGYNQPQHF
>TRBV3-1/TRBV3-2
CASSPSGGDLREQYF
>TRBV11-2
CASSLGAGTGVFHNEKLFF
>TRBV2
CASGPFQETQYF
>TRBV15
CATSRATGLSAGELFF
>TRBV4-2
CASSPSGAGGPTDTQYF
>TRBV5-6
CASSLVRGSGELFF
>TRBV9
CASSVVRTGEGYNEQFF
>TRBV5-1
CASTIQETQYF
>TRBV4-3
CASSQDEAEKLFF
>TRBV7-9
CASSLEGSTDTQYF
>TRBV2
CASSAQGAYEQYF
>TRBV28
CASIEAGGRDEKLFF
>TRBV28
CASSFEAGGGTDTQYF
>TRBV27
CASSLIQGIAYEQYF
>TRBV3-1/TRBV3-2
CASSHEGQGVSGNTIYF
>TRBV28
CASSRGQTMGTDTQYF
>TRBV7-7
CASSPQTTTGGGELFF
>TRBV2
CASSEAIRGGGADTQYF
>TRBV27
CASTQGGTNYGYTF
>TRBV3-1/TRBV3-2
CASSPSGVADTQYF
>TRBV27
CASRAGGRVSEQYF
>TRBV2
CASSEALQGDTEAFF
>TRBV2
CASRYQGASYEQYF
>TRBV10-3
CAISESRDRGGYTF
>TRBV27
CASSLFPGGPETDTQYF
>TRBV9
CASSVSSEPWETQYF
>TRBV19
CASSPLMTGGRTDTQYF
>TRBV7-5
CARNSCGVRDRGYEWTEAFF
>TRBV18
CASSFKGGAYYGYTF
>TRBV18
CASSPWTRDTEAFF
>TRBV6-1
CASSDVFSEQYF
>TRBV5-4
CASKSLVRGIRSTEAFF
>TRBV10-1
CASSVDLARKDTQYF